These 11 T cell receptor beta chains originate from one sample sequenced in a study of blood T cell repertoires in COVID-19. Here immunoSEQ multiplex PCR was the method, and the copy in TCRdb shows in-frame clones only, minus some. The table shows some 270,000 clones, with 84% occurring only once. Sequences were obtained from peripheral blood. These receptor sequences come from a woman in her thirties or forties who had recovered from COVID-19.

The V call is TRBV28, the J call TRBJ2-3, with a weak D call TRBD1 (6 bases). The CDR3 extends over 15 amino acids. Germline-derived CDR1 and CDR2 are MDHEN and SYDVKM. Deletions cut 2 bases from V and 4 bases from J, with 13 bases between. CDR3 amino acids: CASSLVAGEADTQYF. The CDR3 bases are TGTGCCAGCAGTTTAGTGGCAGGGGAAGCAGATACGCAGTATTTT.

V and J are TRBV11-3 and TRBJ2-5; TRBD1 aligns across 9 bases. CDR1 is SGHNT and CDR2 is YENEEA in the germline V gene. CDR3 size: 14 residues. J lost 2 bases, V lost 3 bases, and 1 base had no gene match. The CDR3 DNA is TGTGCCAGCAGCTTCGACAGGGGGCAAGAGACCCAGTACTTC. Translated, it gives CASSFDRGQETQYF.

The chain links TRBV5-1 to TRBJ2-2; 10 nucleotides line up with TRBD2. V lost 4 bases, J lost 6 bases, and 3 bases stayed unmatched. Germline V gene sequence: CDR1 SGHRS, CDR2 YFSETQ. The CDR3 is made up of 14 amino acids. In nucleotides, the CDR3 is TGCGCCAGCAGCCTAAGCGGGGGGGCCGGGGAGCTGTTTTTT. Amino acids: CASSLSGGAGELFF.

CDR3 bases: TGTGCCAGCAGCGTTCAGGGGTACAATGAGCAGTTCTTC. It encodes CASSVQGYNEQFF. The gene calls are TRBV9 and TRBJ2-1, with D tentatively TRBD1 (6 bases). Trimming took off 2 bases at V and 4 bases at J, with 7 bases between the two ends. The germline V gene encodes CDR1 SGDLS and CDR2 YYNGEE. The CDR3 covers 13 residues.

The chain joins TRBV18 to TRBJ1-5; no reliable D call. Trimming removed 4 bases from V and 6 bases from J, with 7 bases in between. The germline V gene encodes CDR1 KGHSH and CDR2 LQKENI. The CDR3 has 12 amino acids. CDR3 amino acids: CASSLPGQPQHF. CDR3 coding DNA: TGTGCCAGCTCACTCCCCGGTCAGCCCCAGCATTTT.

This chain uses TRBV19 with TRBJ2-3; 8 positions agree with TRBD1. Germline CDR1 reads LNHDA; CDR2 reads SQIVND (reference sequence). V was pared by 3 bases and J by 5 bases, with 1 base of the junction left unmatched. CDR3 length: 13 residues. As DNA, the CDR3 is TGTGCCAGTAGTATTGACAGGGGAGATACGCAGTATTTT. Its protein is CASSIDRGDTQYF.

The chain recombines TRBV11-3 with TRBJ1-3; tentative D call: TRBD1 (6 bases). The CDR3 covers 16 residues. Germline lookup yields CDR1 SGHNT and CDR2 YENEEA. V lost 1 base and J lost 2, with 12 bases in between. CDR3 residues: CASSLGSTGTGNTIYF. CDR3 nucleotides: TGTGCCAGCAGCTTAGGGTCGACAGGAACTGGAAACACCATATATTTT.

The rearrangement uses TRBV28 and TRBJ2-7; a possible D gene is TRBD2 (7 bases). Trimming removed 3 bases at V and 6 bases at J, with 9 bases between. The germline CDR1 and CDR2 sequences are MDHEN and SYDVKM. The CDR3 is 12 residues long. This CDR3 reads CASSFGGREQYF. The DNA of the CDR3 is TGTGCCAGCAGTTTCGGGGGGCGCGAGCAGTACTTC.

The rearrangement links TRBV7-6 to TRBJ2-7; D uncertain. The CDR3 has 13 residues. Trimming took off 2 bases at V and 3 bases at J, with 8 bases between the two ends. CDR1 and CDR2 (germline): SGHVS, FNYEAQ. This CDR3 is CASSLSYNYEQYF. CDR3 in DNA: TGTGCCAGCAGCTTATCGTACAACTACGAGCAGTACTTC.

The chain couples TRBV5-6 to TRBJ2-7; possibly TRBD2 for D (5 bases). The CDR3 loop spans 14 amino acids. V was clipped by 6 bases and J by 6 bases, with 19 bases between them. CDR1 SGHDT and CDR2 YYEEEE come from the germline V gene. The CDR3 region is CASNLLVRESEQYF. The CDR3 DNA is TGTGCCAGCAACCTGTTAGTTCGGGAATCCGAGCAGTACTTC.

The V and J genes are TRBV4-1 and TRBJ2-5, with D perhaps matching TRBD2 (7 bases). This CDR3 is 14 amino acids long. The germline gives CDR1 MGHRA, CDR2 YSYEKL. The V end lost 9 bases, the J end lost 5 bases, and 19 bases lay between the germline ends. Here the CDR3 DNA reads TGCGCCAGTCAACTAGTGGGGGGGGCGGAGACCCAGTACTTC. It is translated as CASQLVGGAETQYF.